The 21 T cell receptor beta chains below were found in one sample sequenced in a study of cytomegalovirus exposure and HLA in healthy donors. Primers included in the PCR were 60 Vbeta and 13 Jbeta primers. Assay: immunoSEQ multiplex PCR; the TCRdb copy retains only in-frame clones and omits some. Of 150,000 to 250,000 clones listed, 60% to 85% are singletons. Sequencing was done on a sample of PBMCs. These receptors were obtained from a girl aged 5-17 years in good health and CMV-seropositive.

The rearrangement uses TRBV27 and TRBJ2-5; D perhaps matches TRBD2 (6 bases). The CDR3 sequence is 14 residues long. CDR1 and CDR2 from the germline V gene are MNHEY and SMNVEV (reference sequence). With 2 bases removed from V and 3 bases from J, the gap between germline ends came to 10 bases. The CDR3 region has the DNA TGTGCCAGCAGTTTACCCGGGACTGAAGAGACCCAGTACTTC. Protein: CASSLPGTEETQYF.

The CDR3 DNA reads TGTGCCAGCAGTACTCTGGAGGGGTTGAACACTGAAGCTTTCTTT. Translation: CASSTLEGLNTEAFF. The chain uses TRBV25-1 and TRBJ1-1; tentatively, D is TRBD1 (5 bases). V was pared by 5 bases and J by 0 bases, with 13 bases between. Germline V gene lookup returns CDR1 MGHDK and CDR2 SYGVNS. This CDR3 comprises 15 residues.

This chain uses TRBV11-2 with TRBJ2-7; no clear D. CDR3 length equals 14 residues. Trimming shortened V by 5 bases and J by 9 bases, and 20 bases separated the two germline ends. Germline-derived CDR1 and CDR2 are SGHAT and FQNNGV. The CDR3 sequence: CASSPGFTPGGQYF. In DNA, the CDR3 is TGTGCCAGCAGCCCCGGATTCACCCCGGGTGGGCAGTACTTC.

CDR3 region: CASSIAGQGLEKLFF. The CDR3 coding sequence is TGTGCCAGTAGTATTGCAGGGCAGGGTTTGGAAAAACTGTTTTTT. V and J are TRBV19 and TRBJ1-4; D possibly corresponds to TRBD1 (5 bases). The ends were cut back, 3 bases at V and 8 bases at J, with 16 bases in the middle. This CDR3 contains 15 residues. Germline V gene data show CDR1 as LNHDA and CDR2 as SQIVND (reference sequence).

This chain connects TRBV25-1 to TRBJ2-7; 9 bases line up with TRBD1. CDR3 size: 15 residues. Unmatched junction bases numbered 10, after V lost 3 bases and J lost 7 bases. CDR1 MGHDK and CDR2 SYGVNS come from the germline V gene. The CDR3 spells CASSDVRDRAGEQYF. As DNA, the CDR3 is TGTGCCAGCAGTGATGTACGGGACAGGGCCGGTGAGCAGTACTTC.

V and J are TRBV7-9 and TRBJ1-4; 7 positions agree with TRBD1. The CDR3 spans 16 residues. Germline V gene data show CDR1 as SEHNR and CDR2 as FQNEAQ (reference sequence). V was clipped by 4 bases and J by 5 bases; unmatched bases: 10. DNA for the CDR3: TGTGCCAGCAGCTCCAATCAGGGACAGAGGAATGAAAAACTGTTTTTT. Amino acids: CASSSNQGQRNEKLFF.

This clone was recorded once. The rearrangement links TRBV19 to TRBJ2-3; 9 positions agree with TRBD1. The CDR3 totals 18 residues. J was trimmed by 5 bases and V by 4 bases; bases with no gene match: 16. Germline assignment: CDR1 LNHDA and CDR2 SQIVND (reference sequence). CDR3 sequence (DNA): TGTGCCAGTAGTAGACCGGTCGTCGGGACAGGGATCAGAGATACGCAGTATTTT. Protein: CASSRPVVGTGIRDTQYF. Complete variable domain (other parts from reference TRBV19 and TRBJ2-3): DGGITQSPKYLFRKEGQNVTLSCEQNLNHDAMYWYRQDPGQGLRLIYYSQIVNDFQKGDIAEGYSVSREKKESFPLTVTSAQKNPTAFYLCASSRPVVGTGIRDTQYFGPGTRLTVL.

This chain joins TRBV5-6 and TRBJ2-7, with 8 nucleotides matching TRBD2. The germline V gene has CDR1 SGHDT and CDR2 YYEEEE. This CDR3 is built from 14 residues. After removal of 0 bases from V and 2 bases from J, the junction contained 1 base not matched to a gene. CDR3 loop: CASSLVRGAYEQYF. The CDR3 DNA reads TGTGCCAGCAGCTTGGTGCGGGGGGCCTACGAGCAGTACTTC.

This chain uses TRBV25-1 with TRBJ1-5; no firm D call. Trimming cost V 2 bases and J 4 bases, with 6 bases left between them. CDR3 size: 13 residues. Germline V lookup: CDR1 MGHDK, CDR2 SYGVNS. The CDR3: CASSEGENQPQHF. CDR3 in DNA: TGTGCCAGCAGTGAAGGAGAGAATCAGCCCCAGCATTTT.

The chain joins TRBV27 to TRBJ2-7; possibly TRBD2 for D (7 bases). V dropped 5 bases and J dropped 2 bases, with 19 bases sitting between them. The CDR3 runs 16 residues. The germline gives CDR1 MNHEY, CDR2 SMNVEV (reference sequence). The CDR3 region is CASSPLGGGLPYEQYF. DNA of the CDR3: TGTGCCAGCAGTCCCTTGGGGGGGGGCCTCCCCTACGAGCAGTACTTC.

The genes are TRBV5-4 and TRBJ2-1, with 9 bases lining up with TRBD2. The CDR3 loop spans 16 amino acids. CDR1 and CDR2 from the germline V gene are SGHNT and YYREEE (reference sequence). Trimming removed 0 bases from V and 5 bases from J; junction bases left unmatched: 6. The DNA of the CDR3 is TGTGCCAGCAGCTTGGGCTTGCTAGCGGGGAACAATGAGCAGTTCTTC. This gives the protein CASSLGLLAGNNEQFF.

This chain connects TRBV18 to TRBJ2-2, with 8 bases aligning to TRBD1. This CDR3 contains 16 residues. Losses at the gene ends were 8 bases for V and 3 bases for J; bases not matched to a gene: 11. The germline CDR1 and CDR2 sequences are KGHSH and LQKENI. The CDR3 sequence is CASTPDRVGHTGELFF. The CDR3 DNA follows: TGTGCCAGCACTCCGGACAGGGTTGGTCACACCGGGGAGCTGTTTTTT.

In its sample, this clone was seen a few times. This rearrangement joins TRBV12-5 to TRBJ1-5; D possibly corresponds to TRBD1 (6 bases). Germline-derived CDR1 and CDR2 are LGHNT and FRNRAP. V was cut by 5 bases and J by 2 bases, with 10 bases left in between. This CDR3 comprises 14 residues. CDR3 protein: CASGPKGGNQPQHF. The CDR3 region has the DNA TGTGCTAGTGGTCCCAAGGGGGGCAATCAGCCCCAGCATTTT. Based on the CDR3 plus reference TRBV12-5 and TRBJ1-5, the full variable domain is DARVTQTPRHKVTEMGQEVTMRCQPILGHNTVFWYRQTMMQGLELLAYFRNRAPLDDSGMPKDRFSAEMPDATLATLKIQPSEPRDSAVYFCASGPKGGNQPQHFGDGTRLSIL.

This chain links TRBV4-2 with TRBJ2-2, with D possibly TRBD2 on 5 matching bases. V lost 4 bases and J 5 bases, leaving 11 bases between the germline ends. The CDR3 is made up of 14 amino acids. Germline assignment: CDR1 LGHNA and CDR2 YNFKEQ. DNA of the CDR3: TGTGCCAGCAGCCGCGAAGAGGGAACCGGGGAGCTGTTTTTT. Protein sequence: CASSREEGTGELFF.

This clone was seen many times. The rearrangement joins TRBV11-2 to TRBJ2-2; 10 nucleotides line up with TRBD1. Germline loops: CDR1 SGHAT, CDR2 FQNNGV. This CDR3 is built from 16 residues. Trimming removed 7 bases from V and 6 bases from J; junction bases left unmatched: 11. As DNA, the CDR3 is TGTGCCAGCACCCCTTTTTGGACAGGGGGATCCGGGGAGCTGTTTTTT. It codes for CASTPFWTGGSGELFF.

The chain combines TRBV7-2 with TRBJ1-1; 8 bases map to TRBD1. This CDR3 region has 18 residues. The germline V gene has CDR1 SGHTA and CDR2 FQGNSA. Trimming at V came to 5 bases and at J to 4 bases, leaving 18 bases not matched to a gene. CDR3 amino acids: CASSQTMPGGDLGTEAFF. Written as DNA, the CDR3 is TGTGCCAGCAGCCAAACGATGCCAGGGGGCGATTTGGGCACTGAAGCTTTCTTT.

The rearrangement uses TRBV4-3 and TRBJ1-1, with D possibly TRBD1 on 6 matching bases. Trimming took 1 base from V and 0 from J, leaving 15 bases between them. Germline loops: CDR1 LGHNA, CDR2 YSLEER. The CDR3 covers 17 residues. The CDR3 DNA reads as TGCGCCAGCAGCCAAGGGACCGGGACACTTATGAACACTGAAGCTTTCTTT. Translating gives CASSQGTGTLMNTEAFF.

The table lists this clone with a count of one. The chain is built from TRBV7-9 and TRBJ2-1; 9 bases line up with TRBD2. The CDR3 loop spans 17 amino acids. Germline loops: CDR1 SEHNR, CDR2 FQNEAQ (reference sequence). J lost 6 bases, V lost 2 bases, and 11 bases had no gene match. CDR3 loop: CASSLWRGGQSVNEQFF. The CDR3 DNA reads TGTGCCAGCAGCTTATGGCGGGGGGGCCAGTCCGTCAATGAGCAGTTCTTC.

V gene TRBV15 combines with J gene TRBJ2-7; TRBD1 might be the D (6 bases). The CDR3 runs 11 residues. Per the germline V gene, CDR1 is LNHNV and CDR2 is YYDKDF (reference sequence). V lost 8 bases and J 6 bases, leaving 11 bases between the germline ends. The CDR3 is CATSTGSEQYF. The CDR3 DNA is TGTGCCACCTCGACAGGTTCCGAGCAGTACTTC.

The chain is built from TRBV28 and TRBJ1-2, with D possibly being TRBD1 (6 bases). Germline V gene sequence: CDR1 MDHEN, CDR2 SYDVKM. The CDR3 has 12 amino acids. Trimming cost V 7 bases and J 5 bases, with 11 bases left between them. CDR3 amino acids: CASTTGFYGYTF. In DNA, the CDR3 is TGTGCCAGCACCACAGGGTTTTATGGCTACACCTTC.

About this clone itself: The identical CDR3 is also encoded by other nucleotide sequences in the sample. The chain has TRBV4-1 and TRBJ2-7; 10 bases are a match to TRBD1. The CDR3 length is 15 residues. In germline, CDR1 is MGHRA, CDR2 YSYEKL. V lost 3 bases and J lost 1; bases outside the gene matches: 3. The CDR3 DNA reads TGCGCCAGCAGCCAGACGGGACAGGGGTCCTACGAGCAGTACTTC. Its protein is CASSQTGQGSYEQYF.